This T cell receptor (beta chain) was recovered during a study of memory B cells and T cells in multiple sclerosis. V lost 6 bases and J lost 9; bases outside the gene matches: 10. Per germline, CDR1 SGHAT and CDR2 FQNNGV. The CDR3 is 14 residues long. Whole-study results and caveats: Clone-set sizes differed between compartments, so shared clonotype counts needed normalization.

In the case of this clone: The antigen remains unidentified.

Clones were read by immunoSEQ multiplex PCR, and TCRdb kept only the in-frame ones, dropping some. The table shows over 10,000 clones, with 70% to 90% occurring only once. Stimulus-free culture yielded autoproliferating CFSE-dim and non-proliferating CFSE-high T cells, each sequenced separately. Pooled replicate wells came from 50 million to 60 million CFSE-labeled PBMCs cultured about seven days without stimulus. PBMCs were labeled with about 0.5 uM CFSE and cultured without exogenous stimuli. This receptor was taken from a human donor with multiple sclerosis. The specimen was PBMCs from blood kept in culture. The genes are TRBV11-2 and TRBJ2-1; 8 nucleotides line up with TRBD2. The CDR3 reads CASRSSGLLREQFF. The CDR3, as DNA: TGTGCCAGCAGGTCTAGCGGGCTCCTCCGTGAGCAGTTCTTC. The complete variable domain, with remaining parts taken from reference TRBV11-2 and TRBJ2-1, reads EAGVAQSPRYKIIEKRQSVAFWCNPISGHATLYWYQQILGQGPKLLIQFQNNGVVDDSQLPKDRFSAERLKGVDSTLKIQPAKLEDSAVYLCASRSSGLLREQFFGPGTRLTVL.